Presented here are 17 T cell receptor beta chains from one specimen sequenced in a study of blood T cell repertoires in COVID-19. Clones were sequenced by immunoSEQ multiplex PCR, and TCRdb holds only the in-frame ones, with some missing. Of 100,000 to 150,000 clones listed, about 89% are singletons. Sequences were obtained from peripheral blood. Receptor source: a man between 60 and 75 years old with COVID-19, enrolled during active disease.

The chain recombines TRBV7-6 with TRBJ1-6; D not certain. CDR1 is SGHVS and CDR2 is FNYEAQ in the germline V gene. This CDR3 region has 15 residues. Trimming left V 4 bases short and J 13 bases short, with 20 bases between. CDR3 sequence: CASSSSGIATSPLHF. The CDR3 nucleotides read TGTGCCAGCAGCTCGTCAGGCATTGCCACTTCGCCCCTCCACTTT.

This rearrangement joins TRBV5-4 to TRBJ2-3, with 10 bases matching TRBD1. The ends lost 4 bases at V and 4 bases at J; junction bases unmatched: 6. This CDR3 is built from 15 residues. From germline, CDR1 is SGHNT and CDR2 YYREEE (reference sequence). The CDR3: CASSLGQGFSDTQYF. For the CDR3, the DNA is TGTGCCAGCAGCCTGGGACAGGGGTTCTCAGATACGCAGTATTTT.

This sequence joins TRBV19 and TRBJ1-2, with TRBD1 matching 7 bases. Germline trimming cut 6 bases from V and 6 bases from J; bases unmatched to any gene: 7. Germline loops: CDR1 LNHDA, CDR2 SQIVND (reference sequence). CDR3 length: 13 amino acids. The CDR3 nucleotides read TGTGCCAGTAGCGGACGACAGGGCAATGGCTACACCTTC. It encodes CASSGRQGNGYTF.

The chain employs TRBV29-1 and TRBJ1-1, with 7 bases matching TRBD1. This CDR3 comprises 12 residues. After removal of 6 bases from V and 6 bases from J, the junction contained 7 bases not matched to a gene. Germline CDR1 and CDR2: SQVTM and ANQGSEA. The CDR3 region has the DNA TGCAGCGTGAACAGGGGTTCGGCTGAAGCTTTCTTT. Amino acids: CSVNRGSAEAFF.

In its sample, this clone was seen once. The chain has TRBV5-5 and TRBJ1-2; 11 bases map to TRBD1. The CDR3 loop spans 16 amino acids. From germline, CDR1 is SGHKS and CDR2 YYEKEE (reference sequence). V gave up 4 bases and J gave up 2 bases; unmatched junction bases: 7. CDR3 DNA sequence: TGTGCCAGCAGCCCTATCGGACAGGGGGCGAACTATGGCTACACCTTC. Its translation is CASSPIGQGANYGYTF.

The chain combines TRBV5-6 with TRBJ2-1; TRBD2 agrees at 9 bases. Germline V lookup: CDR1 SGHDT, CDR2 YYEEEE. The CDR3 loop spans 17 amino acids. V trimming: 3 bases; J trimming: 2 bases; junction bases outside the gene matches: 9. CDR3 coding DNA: TGTGCCAGCAGCTGGGATTTTAGCGGGGGCCCCTACAATGAGCAGTTCTTC. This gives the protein CASSWDFSGGPYNEQFF. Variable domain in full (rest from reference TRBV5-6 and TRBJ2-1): DAGVTQSPTHLIKTRGQQVTLRCSPKSGHDTVSWYQQALGQGPQFIFQYYEEEERQRGNFPDRFSGHQFPNYSSELNVNALLLGDSALYLCASSWDFSGGPYNEQFFGPGTRLTVL.

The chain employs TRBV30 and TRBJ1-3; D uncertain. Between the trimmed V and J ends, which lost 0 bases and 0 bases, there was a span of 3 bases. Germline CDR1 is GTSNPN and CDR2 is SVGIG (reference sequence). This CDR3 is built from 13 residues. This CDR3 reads CAWSVLSGNTIYF. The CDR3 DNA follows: TGTGCCTGGAGTGTCCTCTCTGGAAACACCATATATTTT.

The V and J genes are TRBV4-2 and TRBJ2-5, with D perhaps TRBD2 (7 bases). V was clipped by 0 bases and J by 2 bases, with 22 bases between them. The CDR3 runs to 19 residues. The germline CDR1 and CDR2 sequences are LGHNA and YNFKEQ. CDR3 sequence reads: CASSQDWGGSGTTQETQYF. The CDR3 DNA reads TGTGCCAGCAGCCAAGATTGGGGGGGCAGTGGGACGACACAAGAGACCCAGTACTTC.

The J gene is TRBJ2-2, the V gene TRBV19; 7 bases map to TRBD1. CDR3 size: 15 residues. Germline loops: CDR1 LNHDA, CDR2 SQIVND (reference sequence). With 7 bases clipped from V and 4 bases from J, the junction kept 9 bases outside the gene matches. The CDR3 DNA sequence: TGTGCCAGTATCGAGGGGGCCGTGCCCACCGGGGAGCTGTTTTTT. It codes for CASIEGAVPTGELFF.

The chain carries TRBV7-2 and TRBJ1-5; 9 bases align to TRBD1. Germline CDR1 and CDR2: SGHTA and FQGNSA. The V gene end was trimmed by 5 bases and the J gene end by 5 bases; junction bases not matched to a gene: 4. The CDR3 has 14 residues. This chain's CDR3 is CASSLRQGDQPQHF. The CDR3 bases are TGTGCCAGCAGCCTCCGACAGGGGGATCAGCCCCAGCATTTT.

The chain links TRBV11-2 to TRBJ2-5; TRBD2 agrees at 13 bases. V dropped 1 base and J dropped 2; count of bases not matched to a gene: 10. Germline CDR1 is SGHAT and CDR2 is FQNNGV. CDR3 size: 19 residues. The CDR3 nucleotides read TGTGCCAGCAGCTTAGGATTTGGGACTAGCGGGGCGATTCAAGAGACCCAGTACTTC. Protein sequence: CASSLGFGTSGAIQETQYF. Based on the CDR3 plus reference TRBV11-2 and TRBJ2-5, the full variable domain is EAGVAQSPRYKIIEKRQSVAFWCNPISGHATLYWYQQILGQGPKLLIQFQNNGVVDDSQLPKDRFSAERLKGVDSTLKIQPAKLEDSAVYLCASSLGFGTSGAIQETQYFGPGTRLLVL.

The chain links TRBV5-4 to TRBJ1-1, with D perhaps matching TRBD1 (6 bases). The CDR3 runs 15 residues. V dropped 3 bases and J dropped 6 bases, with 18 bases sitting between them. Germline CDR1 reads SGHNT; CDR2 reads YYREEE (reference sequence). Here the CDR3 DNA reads TGTGCCAGCAGCTCGGGGGCGGGGGAGCCCGCTGAAGCTTTCTTT. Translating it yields CASSSGAGEPAEAFF.

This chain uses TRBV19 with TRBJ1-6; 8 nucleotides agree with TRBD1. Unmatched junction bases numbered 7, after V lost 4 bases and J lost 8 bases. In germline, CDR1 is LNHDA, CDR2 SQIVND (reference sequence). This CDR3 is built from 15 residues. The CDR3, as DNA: TGTGCCAGTAGTACCTACAGGGGGGGGGATTCACCCCTCCACTTT. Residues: CASSTYRGGDSPLHF.

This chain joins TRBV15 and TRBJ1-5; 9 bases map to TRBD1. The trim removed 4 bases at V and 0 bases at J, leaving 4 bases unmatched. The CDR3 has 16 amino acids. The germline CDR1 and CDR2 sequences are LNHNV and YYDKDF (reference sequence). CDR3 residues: CATSKTGGNSNQPQHF. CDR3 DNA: TGTGCCACCAGCAAAACAGGGGGCAATAGCAATCAGCCCCAGCATTTT.

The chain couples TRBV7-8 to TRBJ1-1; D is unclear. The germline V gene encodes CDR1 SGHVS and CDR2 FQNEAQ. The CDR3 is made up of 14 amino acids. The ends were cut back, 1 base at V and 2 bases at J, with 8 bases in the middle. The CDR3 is CASSLGYGNTEAFF. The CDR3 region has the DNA TGTGCCAGCAGCTTAGGTTACGGTAACACTGAAGCTTTCTTT.

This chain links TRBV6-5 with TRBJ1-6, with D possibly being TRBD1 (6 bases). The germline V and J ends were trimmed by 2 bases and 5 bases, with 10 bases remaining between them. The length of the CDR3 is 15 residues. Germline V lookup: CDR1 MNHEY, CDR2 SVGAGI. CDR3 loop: CASSYTGGHNSPLHF. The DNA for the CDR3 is TGTGCCAGCAGTTACACCGGGGGGCATAATTCACCCCTCCACTTT.

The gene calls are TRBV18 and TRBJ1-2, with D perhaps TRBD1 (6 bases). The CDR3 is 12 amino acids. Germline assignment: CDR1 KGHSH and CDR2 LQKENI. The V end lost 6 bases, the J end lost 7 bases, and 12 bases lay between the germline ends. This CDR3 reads CASSRDTFGYTF. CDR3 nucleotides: TGTGCCAGCTCCCGGGACACCTTTGGCTACACCTTC.